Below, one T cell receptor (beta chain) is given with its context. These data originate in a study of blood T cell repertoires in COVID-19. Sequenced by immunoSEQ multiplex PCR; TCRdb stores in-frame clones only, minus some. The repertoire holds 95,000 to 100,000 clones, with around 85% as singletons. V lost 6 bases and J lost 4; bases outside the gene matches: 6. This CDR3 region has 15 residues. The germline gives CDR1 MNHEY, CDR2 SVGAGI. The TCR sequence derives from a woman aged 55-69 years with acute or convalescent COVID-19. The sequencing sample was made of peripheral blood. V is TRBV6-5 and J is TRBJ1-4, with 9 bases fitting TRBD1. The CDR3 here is CASRTPTGGNEKLFF. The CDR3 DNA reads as TGTGCCAGCAGGACCCCGACAGGGGGTAATGAAAAACTGTTTTTT.